This paragraph reports one T cell receptor (beta chain). Only a few counts were recorded for this clone. What antigen it recognizes has not been identified. Base qualities are not recorded, but no much larger clone differs from it by a single base. This specimen comes from a study of T cell clones after liver transplantation (dated by TCRdb to between 2018 and 2021). With respect to the entire study: Samples were obtained from ITN030ST, a randomized trial in which withdrawal of immunosuppression was attempted within 2 years of liver transplantation. After a pre-transplant mixed lymphocyte reaction, TCRbeta sequencing was used to pinpoint donor-reactive T cell clones, which were subsequently tracked in post-transplant blood. Third party-reactive TCRbeta sequences were also identified from pre-transplant MLRs to serve as an antigen-independent comparator for donor-reactive sequences. Three of the eight recipients were HCV-positive; the others were transplanted for non-autoimmune, non-viral indications. The subjects received no induction therapy and were kept on standard immunosuppression until randomization at 12-24 months post-transplant. Tolerance was defined as complete withdrawal of immunosuppression for at least one year without a rise in liver enzymes beyond twice the upper limit of normal. Blood samples were taken pre-transplant, pre-randomization before withdrawal, and post-randomization after full withdrawal or failed withdrawal. The studied cohort comprised 8 liver transplant recipients, 3 classified as tolerant and 5 as non-tolerant.

Unstimulated PBMCs, after thawing, were stained for CD3, CD4 and CD8 and then FACS-sorted into CD3+CD4+ and CD3+CD8+ populations. All 8 studied subjects were randomized to withdrawal of immunosuppression. Genomic DNA was isolated with the Qiagen DNeasy Blood and Tissue Kit. Frozen genomic DNA underwent high-throughput TCRbeta CDR3 sequencing by immunoSEQ, including PCR amplification, mapping, bias correction and internal controls. The study's processing was this. Productive rearrangements were kept, and unique TCRbeta sequences were defined by CDR3 nucleotide sequence plus V and J gene. For classification of a sequence as donor-reactive, at least 5-fold expansion in CFSE-low cells relative to unstimulated pre-transplant cells and a frequency of at least 0.01% were required. Minimum frequency thresholds were set for each subject based on the unstimulated sample with the lowest template count, ensuring at least 90% detection power. Jensen-Shannon divergence between the top 1000 TCRbeta sequences post-transplant and pre-transplant was used to measure repertoire turnover. Changes in detection of donor-reactive sequences were assessed with two-sided Fisher's exact tests. The clones in this table, taken by TCRdb from immuneACCESS, are in-frame only. Not every clone is retained; where verified, under half of the shortfall comes from an unresolved V gene, and the cause of the rest is unknown. That table supplies the V and J calls and clone size; D and trimming were determined from the DNA. The sample has more than 95,000 clones on record, 90% of them singletons. The ten largest clonotypes hold roughly 0.83% of the sample.

What the study reported, not specific to this receptor: In most of the 8 subjects, circulating donor-reactive CD4 TCRbeta sequences decreased significantly after transplant, regardless of tolerance or HCV status. The decline in donor-reactive sequences exceeded the decline in third party-reactive sequences, suggesting partial antigen-specific deletion that was unrelated to withdrawal success. Low numbers of available donor cells limited the measurable donor-reactive repertoire in a couple of subjects. Without allograft tissue specimens, donor-reactive T cells may have migrated into the graft rather than being deleted. Once repertoire turnover was taken into account, donor-reactive detection showed a significant reduction for CD4 in 7 of 8 subjects and for CD8 in 8 of 8. The conclusions were considered preliminary, being limited by small, heterogeneous patient numbers and non-standardized post-transplant time points.

The CDR3 measures 12 amino acids from cysteine to phenylalanine. Left in the record is the CDR3 DNA by itself, 36 bases read in frame from the first base. The germline V gene supplies CDR1 SNHLY and CDR2 FYNNEI. Unmatched junction bases come to 0, with V trimmed by 8 bases and J by 5 bases. The source of this sequence is a human patient who received a liver transplant. After a transplant, some of the T cells may come from the graft donor. The chain links TRBV2 with TRBJ2-5; 12 central nucleotides agree with TRBD2. Sequencing was performed on CD4+ T cells from blood, taken 12 months after liver transplant. The CDR3 here reads CASGTSGETQYF. The bases read TGTGCCAGCGGGACTAGCGGGGAGACCCAGTACTTC.